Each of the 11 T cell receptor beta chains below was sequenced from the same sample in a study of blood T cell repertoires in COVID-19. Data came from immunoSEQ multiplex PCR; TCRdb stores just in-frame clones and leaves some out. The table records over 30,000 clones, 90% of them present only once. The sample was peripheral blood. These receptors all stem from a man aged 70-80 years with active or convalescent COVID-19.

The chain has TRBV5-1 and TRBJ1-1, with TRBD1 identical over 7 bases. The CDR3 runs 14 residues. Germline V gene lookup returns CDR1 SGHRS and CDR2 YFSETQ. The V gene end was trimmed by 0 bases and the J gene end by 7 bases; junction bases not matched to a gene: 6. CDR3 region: CASSLDRGGGEAFF. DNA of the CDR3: TGCGCCAGCAGCTTGGACAGGGGAGGCGGTGAAGCTTTCTTT.

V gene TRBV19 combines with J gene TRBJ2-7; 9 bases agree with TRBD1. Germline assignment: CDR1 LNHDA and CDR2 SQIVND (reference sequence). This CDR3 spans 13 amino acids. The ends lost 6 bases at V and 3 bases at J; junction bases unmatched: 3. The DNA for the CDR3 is TGTGCCAGTAGCACGACAGGGGGCTACGAGCAGTACTTC. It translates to CASSTTGGYEQYF.

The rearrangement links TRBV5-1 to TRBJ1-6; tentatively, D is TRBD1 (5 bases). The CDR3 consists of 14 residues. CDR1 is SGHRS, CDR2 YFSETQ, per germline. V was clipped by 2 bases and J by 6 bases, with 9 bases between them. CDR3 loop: CASSFTGVNSPLHF. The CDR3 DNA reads TGCGCCAGCAGCTTTACAGGCGTTAATTCACCCCTCCACTTT.

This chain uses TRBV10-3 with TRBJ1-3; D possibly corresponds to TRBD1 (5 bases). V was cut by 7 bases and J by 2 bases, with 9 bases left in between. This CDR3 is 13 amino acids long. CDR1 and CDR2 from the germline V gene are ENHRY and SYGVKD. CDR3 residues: CAITLGAGNTIYF. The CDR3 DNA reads TGTGCCATCACCTTAGGGGCTGGAAACACCATATATTTT.

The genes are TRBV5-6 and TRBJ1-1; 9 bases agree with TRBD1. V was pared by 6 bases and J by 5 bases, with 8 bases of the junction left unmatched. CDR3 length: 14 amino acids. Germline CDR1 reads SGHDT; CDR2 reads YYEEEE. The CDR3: CASTRQGGGTEAFF. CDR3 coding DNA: TGTGCCAGCACCAGACAGGGGGGAGGGACTGAAGCTTTCTTT.

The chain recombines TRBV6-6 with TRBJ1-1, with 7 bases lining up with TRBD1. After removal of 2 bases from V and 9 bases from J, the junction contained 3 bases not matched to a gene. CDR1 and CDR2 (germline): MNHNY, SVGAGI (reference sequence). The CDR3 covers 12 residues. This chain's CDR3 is CASSYEGAQAFF. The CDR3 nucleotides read TGTGCCAGCAGTTACGAGGGGGCGCAAGCTTTCTTT.

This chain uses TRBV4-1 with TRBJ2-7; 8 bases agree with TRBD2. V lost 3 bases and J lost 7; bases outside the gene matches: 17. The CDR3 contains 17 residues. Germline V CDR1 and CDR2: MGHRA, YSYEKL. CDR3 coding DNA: TGCGCCAGCAGCCACGGGCCCCCCGGACACGGCGGGGGGGAGCAGTACTTC. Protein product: CASSHGPPGHGGGEQYF.

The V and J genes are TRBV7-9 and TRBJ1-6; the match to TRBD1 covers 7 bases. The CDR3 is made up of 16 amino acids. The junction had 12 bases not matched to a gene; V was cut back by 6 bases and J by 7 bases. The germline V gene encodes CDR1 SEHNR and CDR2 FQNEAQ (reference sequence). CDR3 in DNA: TGTGCCAGCAGGTTACAGGGGAATATTGGGAATTCACCCCTCCACTTT. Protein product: CASRLQGNIGNSPLHF.

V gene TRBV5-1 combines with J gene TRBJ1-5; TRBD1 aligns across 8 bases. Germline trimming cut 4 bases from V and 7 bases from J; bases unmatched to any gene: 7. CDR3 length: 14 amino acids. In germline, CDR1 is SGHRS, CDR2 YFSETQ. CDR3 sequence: CASSGAGGGQPQHF. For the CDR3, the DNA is TGCGCCAGCAGCGGGGCAGGGGGCGGACAGCCCCAGCATTTT.

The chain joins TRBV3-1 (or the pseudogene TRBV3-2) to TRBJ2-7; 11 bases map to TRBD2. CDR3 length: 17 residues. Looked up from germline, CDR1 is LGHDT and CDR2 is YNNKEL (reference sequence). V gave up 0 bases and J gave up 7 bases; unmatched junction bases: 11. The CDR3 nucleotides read TGTGCCAGCAGCCAAGACCTTTTAGCGGGGGGGCACGGTGAGCAGTACTTC. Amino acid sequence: CASSQDLLAGGHGEQYF.

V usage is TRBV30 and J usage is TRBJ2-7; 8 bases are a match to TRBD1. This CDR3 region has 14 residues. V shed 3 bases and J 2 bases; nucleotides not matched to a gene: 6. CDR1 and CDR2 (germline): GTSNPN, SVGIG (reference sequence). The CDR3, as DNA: TGTGCCTGGAGCCCCGGGACAGGAACCTACGAGCAGTACTTC. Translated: CAWSPGTGTYEQYF.